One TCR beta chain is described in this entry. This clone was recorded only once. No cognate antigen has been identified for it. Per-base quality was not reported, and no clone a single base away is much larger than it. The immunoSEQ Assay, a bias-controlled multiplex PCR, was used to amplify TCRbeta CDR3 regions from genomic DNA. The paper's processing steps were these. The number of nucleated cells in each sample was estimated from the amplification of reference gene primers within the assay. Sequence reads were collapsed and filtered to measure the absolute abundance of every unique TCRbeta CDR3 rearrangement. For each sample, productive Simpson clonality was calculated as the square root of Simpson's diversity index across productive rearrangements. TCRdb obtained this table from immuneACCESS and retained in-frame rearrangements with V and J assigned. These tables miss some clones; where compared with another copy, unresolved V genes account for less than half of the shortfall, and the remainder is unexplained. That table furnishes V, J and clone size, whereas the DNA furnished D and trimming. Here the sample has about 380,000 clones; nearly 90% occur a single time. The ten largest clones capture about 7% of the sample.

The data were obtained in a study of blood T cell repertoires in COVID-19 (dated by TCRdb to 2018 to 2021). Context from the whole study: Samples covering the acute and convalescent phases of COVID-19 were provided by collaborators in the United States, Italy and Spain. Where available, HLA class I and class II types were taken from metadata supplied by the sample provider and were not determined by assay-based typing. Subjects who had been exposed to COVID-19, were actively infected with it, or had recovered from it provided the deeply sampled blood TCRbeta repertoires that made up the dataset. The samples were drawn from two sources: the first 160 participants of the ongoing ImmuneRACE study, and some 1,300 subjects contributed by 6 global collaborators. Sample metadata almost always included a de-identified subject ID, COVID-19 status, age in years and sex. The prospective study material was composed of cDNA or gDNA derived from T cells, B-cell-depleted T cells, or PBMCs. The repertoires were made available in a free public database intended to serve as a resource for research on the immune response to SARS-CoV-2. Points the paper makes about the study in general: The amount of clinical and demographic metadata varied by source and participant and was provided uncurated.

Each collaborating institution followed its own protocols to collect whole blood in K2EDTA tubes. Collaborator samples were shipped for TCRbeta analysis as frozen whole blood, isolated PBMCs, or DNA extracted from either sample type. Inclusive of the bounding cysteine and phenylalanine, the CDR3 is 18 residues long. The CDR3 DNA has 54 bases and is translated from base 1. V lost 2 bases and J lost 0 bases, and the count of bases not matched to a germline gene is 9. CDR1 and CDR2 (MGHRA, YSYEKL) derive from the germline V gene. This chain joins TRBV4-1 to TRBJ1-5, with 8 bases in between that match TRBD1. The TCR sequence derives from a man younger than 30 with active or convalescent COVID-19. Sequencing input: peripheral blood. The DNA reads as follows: TGCGCCAGCAGCCAATTTCCGGGACAGGCTTATAGCAATCAGCCCCAGCATTTT. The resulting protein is CASSQFPGQAYSNQPQHF.